This T cell receptor (beta chain) was observed in a study of T cells in Graves' hyperthyroidism and ophthalmopathy. The CDR3 regions of TCR beta were amplified from RNA transcripts. HTBI primers were employed in a first-round RT-PCR of the TCR CDR3. TCRdb reanalysed the multiplex PCR reads using MiXCR and keeps one entry per CDR3 protein. The table records over 350,000 distinct CDR3 sequences, about 18% of them present only once. This clonotype has a handful of counts. Its antigen is undetermined. Study-wide points: Separating ophthalmopathy from stable hyperthyroidism was achieved by a 13 V-J model. Most clonotypes that expanded in the thyroid above 0.001 also showed up in blood.

V trimming: 8 bases; J trimming: 6 bases; junction bases outside the gene matches: 8. The germline V gene has CDR1 LNHDA and CDR2 SQIVND (reference sequence). The CDR3 is 14 amino acids. Patients having uncontrolled infection, another autoimmune disease, pregnancy or lactation were not included. Sequencing was performed on blood. This sequence originates from a man younger than 35 with Graves' ophthalmopathy. V gene TRBV19 combines with J gene TRBJ1-5; 9 bases agree with TRBD1. The CDR3 protein is CASRHDRGSQPQHF. The CDR3 DNA reads as TGTGCCAGTCGGCACGACAGGGGGAGTCAGCCCCAGCATTTT.